These T cell receptor beta chains were read from a single sample in a study of blood T cells in healthy people across ages. TCRdb independently ran MiXCR on the 5' RACE reads; one entry per CDR3 protein. The sample includes roughly 2 million distinct CDR3 sequences, 40% to 55% seen only once; the top ten take over 2%. What was sequenced was blood. Receptors were obtained from a woman in her 40s in good health. The CDR3 runs from the conserved cysteine through the conserved F or W. D genes are given only for firm matches. Clone size is stated in some rows and not others, as once, few, many or a class when expanded.

V gene: TRBV5-1
D gene: TRBD2
clone size: NA
J gene: TRBJ2-3
CDR3 DNA: TGCGCCAGTGCCGCGGGGGCAGATACGCAGTATTTT
CDR3 protein: CASAAGADTQYF

V gene: TRBV7-8
D gene: NA
clone size: few
J gene: TRBJ2-7
CDR3 DNA: TGTGCCAGCAGCTCGGGACCCGTCTACGAGCAGTACTTC
CDR3 protein: CASSSGPVYEQYF

V gene: TRBV11-2
D gene: NA
clone size: NA
J gene: TRBJ2-7
CDR3 DNA: TGTGCCAGCAGCTTAGACGTCACAGGCTCCTACGAGCAGTACTTC
CDR3 protein: CASSLDVTGSYEQYF

V gene: TRBV27
D gene: TRBD1
clone size: NA
J gene: TRBJ1-4
CDR3 DNA: TGTGCCAGCAGTTTAGGACAGGGGACTAATGAAAAACTGTTTTTT
CDR3 protein: CASSLGQGTNEKLFF

V gene: TRBV27
D gene: TRBD1
clone size: NA
J gene: TRBJ1-2
CDR3 DNA: TGTGCCAGCAGTCCGGGACAGCAAAACTATGGCTACACCTTC
CDR3 protein: CASSPGQQNYGYTF

V gene: TRBV6-5
D gene: NA
clone size: NA
J gene: TRBJ1-2
CDR3 DNA: TGTGCCAGCAGCGAGGGGATCGTCTATGGCTACACCTTC
CDR3 protein: CASSEGIVYGYTF

V gene: TRBV20-1
D gene: TRBD1
clone size: NA
J gene: TRBJ2-4
CDR3 DNA: TGCAGTGCAAGGACAGGGAAAAACATTCAGTACTTC
CDR3 protein: CSARTGKNIQYF

V gene: TRBV7-2
D gene: TRBD2
clone size: few
J gene: TRBJ2-3
CDR3 DNA: TGTGCCAGCAGCTTAGTCGGGACTAGCTTTCGAGATACGCAGTATTTT
CDR3 protein: CASSLVGTSFRDTQYF

V gene: TRBV5-6
D gene: NA
clone size: NA
J gene: TRBJ2-7
CDR3 DNA: TGTGCCAGCAGCTTGCAGGTTAAAGGTTCCTACGAGCAGTACTTC
CDR3 protein: CASSLQVKGSYEQYF

V gene: TRBV4-2
D gene: TRBD2
clone size: NA
J gene: TRBJ2-5
CDR3 DNA: TGTGCCAGCAGCCAAGCGGAGCGGGGGGATCAAGAGACCCAGTACTTC
CDR3 protein: CASSQAERGDQETQYF

V gene: TRBV25-1
D gene: TRBD2
clone size: once
J gene: TRBJ2-7
CDR3 DNA: TGTGCCAGCAGTGATCCGAAGCGGGGGGACTACAATGAGCAGTACTTC
CDR3 protein: CASSDPKRGDYNEQYF

V gene: TRBV20-1
D gene: TRBD1
clone size: once
J gene: TRBJ1-2
CDR3 DNA: TGCAGTGCCAACGAAGCGGACAGGGGGTATGGCTACACCTTC
CDR3 protein: CSANEADRGYGYTF

V gene: TRBV6-5
D gene: TRBD1
clone size: NA
J gene: TRBJ1-1
CDR3 DNA: TGTGCCAGCAGTTACACCGGGACAGGAACGGTAAACACTGAAGCTTTCTTT
CDR3 protein: CASSYTGTGTVNTEAFF

V gene: TRBV7-2
D gene: NA
clone size: many
J gene: TRBJ1-4
CDR3 DNA: TGTGCCAGCAGCTTAGGCGGCGGGAATGAAAAACTGTTTTTT
CDR3 protein: CASSLGGGNEKLFF

V gene: TRBV28
D gene: NA
clone size: few
J gene: TRBJ2-6
CDR3 DNA: TGTGCCAGCAGTGGACACCACTCTGGGGCCAACGTCCTGACTTTC
CDR3 protein: CASSGHHSGANVLTF

V gene: TRBV7-8
D gene: NA
clone size: few
J gene: TRBJ2-7
CDR3 DNA: TGTGCCAGCAGCTATGAACTGGCATACGAGCAGTACTTC
CDR3 protein: CASSYELAYEQYF

V gene: TRBV7-2
D gene: TRBD1
clone size: few
J gene: TRBJ1-1
CDR3 DNA: TGTGCCAGCAGCTTAGTAGGGACAGGGCTCATGAACACTGAAGCTTTCTTT
CDR3 protein: CASSLVGTGLMNTEAFF

V gene: TRBV3-1
D gene: NA
clone size: few
J gene: TRBJ2-7
CDR3 DNA: TGTGCCAGCAGCCAACTGAGGGGCGCTTACGAGCAGTACTTC
CDR3 protein: CASSQLRGAYEQYF

V gene: TRBV4-3
D gene: TRBD1
clone size: few
J gene: TRBJ2-3
CDR3 DNA: TGCGCCAGCAGCTTACGAGAGGACAGGGAGGATACGCAGTATTTT
CDR3 protein: CASSLREDREDTQYF

V gene: TRBV5-6
D gene: NA
clone size: NA
J gene: TRBJ1-1
CDR3 DNA: TGTGCCAGCAGCCCGGGCTTACCGAACACTGAAGCTTTCTTT
CDR3 protein: CASSPGLPNTEAFF

V gene: TRBV20-1
D gene: TRBD2
clone size: NA
J gene: TRBJ2-5
CDR3 DNA: TGCAGTGCTATACTAGCGGGGGGGCGGGGTAAAGAGACCCAGTACTTC
CDR3 protein: CSAILAGGRGKETQYF

V gene: TRBV12-3/TRBV12-4
D gene: NA
clone size: NA
J gene: TRBJ2-3
CDR3 DNA: TGTGCCAGCAGTTTAGAGGCCGGGTTTTTATCTGATACGCAGTATTTT
CDR3 protein: CASSLEAGFLSDTQYF